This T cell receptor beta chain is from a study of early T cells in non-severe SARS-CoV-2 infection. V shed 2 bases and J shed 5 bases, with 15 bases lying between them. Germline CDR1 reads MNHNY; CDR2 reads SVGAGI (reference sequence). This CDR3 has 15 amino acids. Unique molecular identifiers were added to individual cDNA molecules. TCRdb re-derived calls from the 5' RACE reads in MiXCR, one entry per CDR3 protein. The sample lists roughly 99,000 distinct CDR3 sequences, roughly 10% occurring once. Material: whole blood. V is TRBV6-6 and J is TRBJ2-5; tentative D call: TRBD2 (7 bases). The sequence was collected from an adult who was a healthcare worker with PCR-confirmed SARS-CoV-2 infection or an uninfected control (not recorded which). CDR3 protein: CASSYPGGSVETQYF. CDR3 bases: TGTGCCAGCAGTTACCCGGGGGGCTCGGTGGAGACCCAGTACTTC.